The 22 T cell receptor beta chains given below trace back to one sample, sequenced in a study of neurological immune-mediated disorders. TCRdb re-analysed the 5' RACE reads in MiXCR, keeping a single row per CDR3 protein. Of tens of thousands of distinct CDR3 sequences listed, about 10% are singletons. Time point denoted: longitudinal time-point 1 (baseline). Sequenced input: PBMCs. The receptors originated from a man in his thirties or forties in good health.

This clonotype was found many times. The rearrangement links TRBV2 to TRBJ2-1; 10 bases line up with TRBD2. The ends lost 3 bases at V and 0 bases at J; junction bases unmatched: 8. The CDR3 sequence is 18 residues long. The germline V gene encodes CDR1 SNHLY and CDR2 FYNNEI. CDR3 nucleotide sequence: TGTGCCAGCAGTGATATCGGGACTAGCGCCAGCTCCTACAATGAGCAGTTCTTC. Translation: CASSDIGTSASSYNEQFF.

This clonotype has ten or more counts. The rearrangement joins TRBV4-1 to TRBJ1-3; D unclear. The ends were cut back, 0 bases at V and 16 bases at J, with 10 bases in the middle. Germline values: CDR1 MGHRA, CDR2 YSYEKL. The length of the CDR3 is 11 residues. The chain's CDR3 is CASSQDRGLYF. CDR3 sequence (DNA): TGCGCCAGCAGCCAAGATCGAGGACTGTATTTT.

This clonotype was observed many times. The V and J genes are TRBV5-1 and TRBJ2-7, with D uncertain. Per the germline V gene, CDR1 is SGHRS and CDR2 is YFSETQ. V lost 3 bases, J lost 6 bases, and 10 bases lay in between. The CDR3 is made up of 12 amino acids. CDR3 sequence (DNA): TGCGCCAGCAGCTCTACGCAGACCGAGCAGTACTTC. Translated: CASSSTQTEQYF.

This clonotype came up many times. This chain joins TRBV20-1 and TRBJ2-3; D uncertain. The germline V gene has CDR1 DFQATT and CDR2 SNEGSKA (reference sequence). V was clipped by 0 bases and J by 6 bases, with 10 bases between them. The CDR3 is made up of 13 amino acids. CDR3 amino acids: CSARDPDSDTQYF. CDR3 DNA: TGCAGTGCTAGAGATCCCGATTCTGATACGCAGTATTTT.

In this sample, this clonotype turned up many times. This chain uses TRBV9 with TRBJ2-2, with TRBD2 matching over 9 bases. The J segment lost 1 base and the V segment lost 6 bases, leaving 4 bases of the junction unmatched. Per germline, CDR1 SGDLS and CDR2 YYNGEE. The CDR3 sequence is 15 residues long. CDR3 sequence reads: CASNEAGGNTGELFF. The CDR3 DNA reads TGTGCCAGCAATGAAGCGGGAGGGAACACCGGGGAGCTGTTTTTT.

This clonotype was seen ten or more times. The V and J genes are TRBV28 and TRBJ2-1, with a weak D call TRBD2 (6 bases). Germline V lookup: CDR1 MDHEN, CDR2 SYDVKM. Trimming pared 5 bases from V and 6 bases from J, leaving 14 bases between. The length of the CDR3 is 14 residues. CDR3 bases: TGTGCCAGCAGTCCTACGGGACTTAGCAATGAGCAGTTCTTC. The encoded protein is CASSPTGLSNEQFF.

This clonotype showed up many times. The chain links TRBV7-3 to TRBJ2-1; possibly TRBD2 for D (6 bases). Germline values: CDR1 SGHTA, CDR2 FQGTGA. CDR3 length equals 15 residues. V was pared by 2 bases and J by 1 base, with 9 bases between. CDR3 protein: CASSLASASYNEQFF. Here the CDR3 DNA reads TGTGCCAGCAGCTTAGCTAGCGCGTCCTACAATGAGCAGTTCTTC.

This clonotype was seen ten or more times. The chain is built from TRBV5-1 and TRBJ2-2; 9 positions match TRBD2. Germline CDR1 and CDR2: SGHRS and YFSETQ. This CDR3 is built from 16 residues. The trim removed 5 bases at V and 6 bases at J, leaving 11 bases unmatched. CDR3 in DNA: TGCGCCAGCAGTGCTAGCGGGATCGTATATCCCGGGGAGCTGTTTTTT. This encodes CASSASGIVYPGELFF.

This clonotype has a handful of counts. CDR3 sequence reads: CASSLRTSGSSTGELFF. The CDR3 DNA sequence: TGTGCCAGCAGCTTAAGAACTAGCGGGAGTTCTACCGGGGAGCTGTTTTTT. The V gene is TRBV7-6, the J gene TRBJ2-2, with 11 bases that match TRBD2. With 2 bases clipped from V and 5 bases from J, the junction kept 7 bases outside the gene matches. The CDR3 has 17 residues. Germline V CDR1 and CDR2: SGHVS, FNYEAQ.

This clonotype was seen at least ten times. The V and J genes are TRBV18 and TRBJ2-3; D uncertain. V dropped 2 bases and J dropped 9 bases, with 12 bases sitting between them. The CDR3 is 13 amino acids. Germline CDR1 reads KGHSH; CDR2 reads LQKENI. CDR3 residues: CASSPALSETQYF. CDR3 DNA: TGTGCCAGCTCACCAGCGCTAAGTGAAACGCAGTATTTT. The complete variable domain, with remaining parts taken from reference TRBV18 and TRBJ2-3, reads NAGVMQNPRHLVRRRGQEARLRCSPMKGHSHVYWYRQLPEEGLKFMVYLQKENIIDESGMPKERFSAEFPKEGPSILRIQQVVRGDSAAYFCASSPALSETQYFGPGTRLTVL.

This clonotype was seen many times. The chain uses TRBV21-1 and TRBJ2-4; the table's TRBD1 call for D was not verified on the DNA. TRBV21-1 is a documented pseudogene. This CDR3 is 16 amino acids long. CDR3 DNA sequence: TGTGCCAGCAGCAAGGACAGGGGACTAGCCAAAAACATTCAGTACTTC. Its protein is CASSKDRGLAKNIQYF.

In its sample, this clonotype was seen many times. The chain joins TRBV5-1 to TRBJ2-4; TRBD2 might be the D (6 bases). Germline V gene lookup returns CDR1 SGHRS and CDR2 YFSETQ. Trimming removed 3 bases at V and 9 bases at J, with 16 bases between. The CDR3 runs to 14 residues. Here the CDR3 reads CASSSGDPDVIQYF. CDR3 sequence (DNA): TGCGCCAGCAGCTCGGGGGATCCGGACGTCATTCAGTACTTC.

This clonotype has a count of ten or more. J is TRBJ2-3 and V is TRBV5-1; possibly TRBD2 for D (5 bases). Germline CDR1 reads SGHRS; CDR2 reads YFSETQ. Deletions cut 2 bases from V and 1 base from J, with 11 bases between. The CDR3 loop spans 15 amino acids. CDR3 sequence: CASSLEGVGTDTQYF. DNA of the CDR3: TGCGCCAGCAGCTTAGAGGGAGTTGGCACAGATACGCAGTATTTT.

This clonotype was observed at least ten times. The rearrangement joins TRBV12-3 or TRBV12-4 to TRBJ2-1; the match to TRBD1 covers 8 bases. V lost 5 bases, J lost 5 bases, and 8 bases stayed unmatched. The CDR3 is 15 residues long. The CDR3 DNA reads as TGTGCCAGCAGTCAGGGACAGGCAGTAAACAATGAGCAGTTCTTC. It yields the protein CASSQGQAVNNEQFF.

This clonotype has a count of ten or more. The chain couples TRBV11-2 to TRBJ2-1; tentative D call: TRBD2 (5 bases). The V and J ends lost 3 bases and 6 bases respectively, with 9 bases between them. This CDR3 region has 13 residues. Germline-derived CDR1 and CDR2 are SGHAT and FQNNGV. CDR3 coding DNA: TGTGCCAGCAGCTTCGTAGAGGGCAATGAGCAGTTCTTC. Translated: CASSFVEGNEQFF.

This clonotype came up once. The V call is TRBV20-1, the J call TRBJ2-2; D unresolved. The germline CDR1 and CDR2 sequences are DFQATT and SNEGSKA (reference sequence). CDR3 length: 13 residues. The V gene lost 4 bases and the J gene lost 4 bases, with 10 bases spanning the gap. The CDR3 sequence: CSANQARTGELFF. The CDR3 DNA reads TGCAGTGCTAACCAGGCGCGCACCGGGGAGCTGTTTTTT.

This clonotype was counted at least ten times. The chain recombines TRBV3-1 with TRBJ2-1; 9 nucleotides line up with TRBD2. CDR1 and CDR2 (germline): LGHDT, YNNKEL (reference sequence). The CDR3 covers 16 residues. The ends lost 1 base at V and 5 bases at J; junction bases unmatched: 6. Written as DNA, the CDR3 is TGTGCCAGCAGCCAAGTGGCTAGCGGGAAGCACAATGAGCAGTTCTTC. It yields the protein CASSQVASGKHNEQFF.

This clonotype has ten or more counts. The rearrangement joins TRBV5-4 to TRBJ1-6, with 10 bases matching TRBD1. V dropped 4 bases and J dropped 7; count of bases not matched to a gene: 5. The CDR3 is made up of 15 amino acids. Germline V gene sequence: CDR1 SGHNT, CDR2 YYREEE (reference sequence). Here the CDR3 reads CASSRGQGNNSPLHF. CDR3 sequence (DNA): TGTGCCAGCAGCCGGGGACAGGGGAACAATTCACCCCTCCACTTT.

This clonotype has ten or more counts. This sequence joins TRBV12-3 or TRBV12-4 and TRBJ2-3; possibly TRBD1 or TRBD2 for D (5 bases each). Trimming removed 6 bases from V and 4 bases from J, with 11 bases in between. The CDR3 loop spans 13 amino acids. CDR3 amino acids: CASRPLGADTQYF. The DNA for the CDR3 is TGTGCCAGCAGACCCTTGGGGGCAGATACGCAGTATTTT.

Many counts were recorded for this clonotype. V is TRBV14 and J is TRBJ2-7; tentative D call: TRBD1 (6 bases). The CDR3 consists of 15 residues. Germline V CDR1 and CDR2: SGHDN, FVKESK. V was trimmed by 0 bases and J by 3 bases, leaving 12 bases between them. The CDR3: CASSQDFGQNYEQYF. The CDR3 DNA is TGTGCCAGCAGCCAAGATTTCGGACAGAACTACGAGCAGTACTTC.

V usage is TRBV10-3 and J usage is TRBJ2-7; TRBD2 matches at 11 bases. The CDR3 is 15 amino acids. The germline V gene encodes CDR1 ENHRY and CDR2 SYGVKD. V trimming: 5 bases; J trimming: 2 bases; junction bases outside the gene matches: 5. The CDR3, as DNA: TGTGCCATCAGTCCCCAGACTAGCGGGACCTACGAGCAGTACTTC. This gives the protein CAISPQTSGTYEQYF.

Comments on this clonotype: Just one base apart from a much larger clone, this may be a read error. This rearrangement joins TRBV7-3 to TRBJ2-1, with 12 bases identical to TRBD2. The germline gives CDR1 SGHTA, CDR2 FQGTGA. The CDR3 covers 16 residues. J was trimmed by 4 bases and V by 8 bases; bases with no gene match: 9. Here the CDR3 DNA reads TGTGCCAGCGGCCCCGGGACTAGCGGGCAGTACAATGAGCAGTTCTTC. Translating it yields CASGPGTSGQYNEQFF.